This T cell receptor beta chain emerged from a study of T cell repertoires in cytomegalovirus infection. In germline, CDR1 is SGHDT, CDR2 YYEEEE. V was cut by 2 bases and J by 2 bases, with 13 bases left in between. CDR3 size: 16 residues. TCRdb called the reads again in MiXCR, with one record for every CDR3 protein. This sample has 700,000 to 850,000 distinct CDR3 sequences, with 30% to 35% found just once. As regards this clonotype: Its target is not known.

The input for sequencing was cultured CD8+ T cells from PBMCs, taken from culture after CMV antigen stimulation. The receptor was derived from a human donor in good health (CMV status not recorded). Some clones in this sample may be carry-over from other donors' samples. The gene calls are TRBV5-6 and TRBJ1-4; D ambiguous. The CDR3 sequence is CASSLREIATNEKLFF. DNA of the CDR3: TGTGCCAGCAGCTTACGGGAGATCGCTACTAATGAAAAACTGTTTTTT.